The 28 T cell receptor beta chains below come from one sample, sequenced in a study of cytomegalovirus exposure and HLA in healthy donors. The PCR employed 60 Vbeta primers together with 13 Jbeta primers. Sequencing was performed with immunoSEQ multiplex PCR; in TCRdb, only in-frame clones are kept and a portion is missing. The sample lists about 140,000 clones; roughly 80% were seen once. Sequenced sample: PBMCs. These receptors were obtained from a female donor in good health and CMV-seronegative.

This clone has just a few counts. J is TRBJ1-6 and V is TRBV5-8, with TRBD1 as a possible D gene (6 bases). There are 15 residues in the CDR3. Per the germline V gene, CDR1 is SGHTS and CDR2 is YDEGEE. Trimming removed 6 bases from V and 2 bases from J, with 12 bases in between. CDR3 residues: CASTKRTAYNSPLHF. Written as DNA, the CDR3 is TGTGCCAGCACCAAGCGGACAGCCTATAATTCACCCCTCCACTTT.

The chain carries TRBV29-1 and TRBJ2-3; D remains ambiguous. The CDR3 runs to 15 residues. Looked up from germline, CDR1 is SQVTM and CDR2 is ANQGSEA. V was pared by 3 bases and J by 2 bases, with 15 bases between. CDR3 protein: CSVDRIDRNTDTQYF. The CDR3 DNA reads TGCAGCGTTGACAGGATCGACCGGAACACAGATACGCAGTATTTT.

This chain connects TRBV11-1 to TRBJ2-5; D may be TRBD2 (6 bases). Germline V CDR1 and CDR2: SGHAT, FQDESV (reference sequence). The V end lost 4 bases, the J end lost 7 bases, and 19 bases lay between the germline ends. The length of the CDR3 is 15 residues. As DNA, the CDR3 is TGTGCCAGCAGCTCCCTGACGGGGGTGCAGGCGACCCAGTACTTC. It is translated as CASSSLTGVQATQYF.

The count of this clone is one. This chain uses TRBV30 with TRBJ2-1; unclear D gene. The CDR3 is 13 residues long. The V gene lost 7 bases and the J gene lost 6 bases, with 16 bases spanning the gap. From germline, CDR1 is GTSNPN and CDR2 SVGIG (reference sequence). The CDR3 is CAYYRRITNEQFF. DNA for the CDR3: TGTGCCTACTACCGGCGGATTACCAATGAGCAGTTCTTC.

The chain carries TRBV4-3 and TRBJ1-5, with a possible D match to TRBD1 (5 bases). The V gene lost 1 base and the J gene lost 7 bases, with 14 bases spanning the gap. The CDR3 is made up of 15 amino acids. CDR1 is LGHNA and CDR2 is YSLEER in the germline V gene. The CDR3 nucleotides are TGCGCCAGCAGCCAAGTGGCCTTCCAGGGCCAGCCCCAGCATTTT. It is translated as CASSQVAFQGQPQHF.

By share of the sample, this clone is medium-sized. The genes are TRBV4-1 and TRBJ2-7; no firm D call. Deletions cut 5 bases from V and 0 bases from J, with 8 bases between. Germline CDR1 is MGHRA and CDR2 is YSYEKL. CDR3 length equals 13 residues. The CDR3 coding sequence is TGCGCCAGCAGCGTGTACAACTCCTACGAGCAGTACTTC. Amino acid sequence: CASSVYNSYEQYF.

This clone was seen only a few times. CDR3 sequence reads: CASSFDSYSEAFF. Written as DNA, the CDR3 is TGTGCCAGCAGCTTCGACAGCTACTCTGAAGCTTTCTTT. The V call is TRBV5-4, the J call TRBJ1-1; possible D gene TRBD1, 5 bases. There are 13 residues in the CDR3. The germline V and J ends were trimmed by 2 bases and 6 bases, with 11 bases remaining between them. CDR1 is SGHNT and CDR2 is YYREEE in the germline V gene (reference sequence).

As concerns this clone: Other DNA sequences in the same sample also yield this CDR3. The chain has TRBV5-1 and TRBJ2-3, with a possible D match to TRBD1 (5 bases). Germline V lookup: CDR1 SGHRS, CDR2 YFSETQ. V was clipped by 3 bases and J by 3 bases, with 8 bases between them. The CDR3 spans 13 residues. The CDR3 nucleotides are TGCGCCAGCAGCTCCCAGGGAACAGATACGCAGTATTTT. Its protein is CASSSQGTDTQYF.

Only a few counts were recorded for this clone. This chain joins TRBV5-1 and TRBJ1-1; D is ambiguous. The CDR3 has 14 residues. Germline V gives CDR1 SGHRS, CDR2 YFSETQ. V was shortened by 3 bases and J by 0 bases, with 9 bases between the two germline ends. This chain's CDR3 is CASSSVPVNTEAFF. In nucleotides, the CDR3 is TGCGCCAGCAGCTCTGTGCCGGTGAACACTGAAGCTTTCTTT.

The V gene is TRBV11-2, the J gene TRBJ2-3, with 11 bases identical to TRBD2. The ends lost 2 bases at V and 3 bases at J; junction bases unmatched: 4. CDR1 is SGHAT and CDR2 is FQNNGV in the germline V gene. The CDR3 extends over 16 amino acids. The CDR3 reads CASSLLRTSGTDTQYF. CDR3 in DNA: TGTGCCAGCAGCTTATTAAGGACTAGCGGGACAGATACGCAGTATTTT.

The J gene is TRBJ2-3, the V gene TRBV30; 8 positions agree with TRBD1. Per germline, CDR1 GTSNPN and CDR2 SVGIG (reference sequence). The CDR3 has 16 residues. V shed 5 bases, J shed 1 base, and the junction held 11 bases outside the gene matches. The CDR3 here is CAWGRTGRYRTDTQYF. CDR3 sequence (DNA): TGTGCCTGGGGACGGACAGGGAGGTATCGCACAGATACGCAGTATTTT.

The chain combines TRBV6-5 with TRBJ2-3, with 11 bases identical to TRBD2. Germline V gene data show CDR1 as MNHEY and CDR2 as SVGAGI. V shed 9 bases and J 2 bases; nucleotides not matched to a gene: 4. CDR3 length: 14 residues. CDR3 sequence reads: CASSGRVLTDTQYF. The CDR3 nucleotides are TGTGCCAGTAGCGGGAGGGTTCTCACAGATACGCAGTATTTT.

The chain employs TRBV2 and TRBJ2-2, with D tentatively TRBD1 (6 bases). This CDR3 comprises 14 residues. The germline V and J ends were trimmed by 8 bases and 3 bases, with 13 bases remaining between them. CDR1 and CDR2 from the germline V gene are SNHLY and FYNNEI. CDR3 in amino acids: CASYSGQYTGELFF. As DNA, the CDR3 is TGTGCCAGCTACTCAGGACAGTACACCGGGGAGCTGTTTTTT.

This clone has just a few counts. This chain connects TRBV5-1 to TRBJ2-1; TRBD1 agrees at 9 bases. This CDR3 has 16 residues. Per germline, CDR1 SGHRS and CDR2 YFSETQ. V lost 3 bases and J lost 5; bases outside the gene matches: 9. The CDR3 DNA reads as TGCGCCAGCAGCTCGCTACCGGGACAGGGTAACAATGAGCAGTTCTTC. This encodes CASSSLPGQGNNEQFF. Full variable domain (missing parts from reference TRBV5-1 and TRBJ2-1): KAGVTQTPRYLIKTRGQQVTLSCSPISGHRSVSWYQQTPGQGLQFLFEYFSETQRNKGNFPGRFSGRQFSNSRSEMNVSTLELGDSALYLCASSSLPGQGNNEQFFGPGTRLTVL.

The V and J genes are TRBV5-4 and TRBJ2-3; a weak D match, TRBD1 (5 bases). Germline lookup yields CDR1 SGHNT and CDR2 YYREEE (reference sequence). CDR3 size: 11 residues. V lost 4 bases to trimming and J lost 6 bases, with 6 bases between them. CDR3 sequence reads: CASSPGDTQYF. CDR3 nucleotides: TGTGCCAGCAGCCCAGGGGATACGCAGTATTTT.

To note about this clone: Other DNA sequences in the same sample also yield this CDR3. V is TRBV5-1 and J is TRBJ2-7; 10 bases agree with TRBD1. The CDR3 runs 15 residues. V shed 2 bases and J 2 bases; nucleotides not matched to a gene: 4. Germline-derived CDR1 and CDR2 are SGHRS and YFSETQ. In DNA, the CDR3 is TGCGCCAGCAGCTTAGCCGGGACAGGGGCCTACGAGCAGTACTTC. Translation: CASSLAGTGAYEQYF.

The rearrangement joins TRBV11-2 to TRBJ2-2; 7 bases fit TRBD1. CDR3 size: 14 residues. Germline assignment: CDR1 SGHAT and CDR2 FQNNGV. V lost 2 bases and J lost 5; bases outside the gene matches: 2. CDR3 DNA: TGTGCCAGCAGCTTAACAGGGGCTACCGGGGAGCTGTTTTTT. Translating it yields CASSLTGATGELFF.

This clone was observed a few times. This rearrangement joins TRBV7-9 to TRBJ1-1; no definite D call. Trimming removed 5 bases at V and 3 bases at J, with 13 bases between. CDR1 and CDR2 from the germline V gene are SEHNR and FQNEAQ (reference sequence). The CDR3 consists of 14 residues. DNA for the CDR3: TGTGCCAGCAGCGGTATTACAAGATACACTGAAGCTTTCTTT. Its translation: CASSGITRYTEAFF.

This clone was observed once. This same CDR3 is encoded by further DNA sequences in the sample. The chain joins TRBV29-1 to TRBJ2-7; 8 bases match TRBD2. This CDR3 has 11 residues. Germline V gene lookup returns CDR1 SQVTM and CDR2 ANQGSEA. J gave up 6 bases and V 6 bases, and 4 bases lay outside the gene matches. CDR3 residues: CSVGAGAEQYF. DNA of the CDR3: TGCAGCGTAGGAGCGGGGGCCGAGCAGTACTTC.

The chain joins TRBV2 to TRBJ1-4, with a weak D call TRBD1 (6 bases). CDR3 length: 14 amino acids. Germline V gives CDR1 SNHLY, CDR2 FYNNEI. Trimming removed 5 bases at V and 5 bases at J, with 12 bases between. The CDR3: CASSSGQLNEKLFF. CDR3 coding DNA: TGTGCCAGCAGTTCAGGACAGTTAAATGAAAAACTGTTTTTT.

The chain employs TRBV20-1 and TRBJ1-5; D might be TRBD1 (5 bases). Trimming took 6 bases from V and 9 from J, leaving 12 bases between them. Germline CDR1 and CDR2: DFQATT and SNEGSKA (reference sequence). The CDR3 spans 11 residues. CDR3 protein: CSARTPGPQHF. CDR3 nucleotide sequence: TGCAGTGCGAGGACACCAGGGCCCCAGCATTTT.

The chain carries TRBV27 and TRBJ2-1; possibly TRBD2 for D (5 bases). In germline, CDR1 is MNHEY, CDR2 SMNVEV (reference sequence). The CDR3 contains 13 residues. Between the trimmed V and J ends, which lost 3 bases and 6 bases, there was a span of 9 bases. Written as DNA, the CDR3 is TGTGCCAGCAGTTTGAGGGTGGGCAATGAGCAGTTCTTC. It is translated as CASSLRVGNEQFF.

This chain links TRBV11-2 with TRBJ2-5; D remains unclear. The ends were cut back, 3 bases at V and 4 bases at J, with 3 bases in the middle. CDR1 and CDR2 from the germline V gene are SGHAT and FQNNGV. The CDR3 has 11 amino acids. This chain's CDR3 is CASSFRETQYF. CDR3 nucleotides: TGTGCCAGCAGCTTCCGAGAGACCCAGTACTTC.

The sample holds a few counts of this clone. The genes are TRBV6-5 and TRBJ1-5; D might be TRBD1 (6 bases). Germline V gene lookup returns CDR1 MNHEY and CDR2 SVGAGI. The CDR3 covers 13 residues. V lost 0 bases and J 6 bases, leaving 6 bases between the germline ends. The CDR3 nucleotides are TGTGCCAGCAGTTACTCGGGGGCTCAGCCCCAGCATTTT. Translated: CASSYSGAQPQHF.

The rearrangement joins TRBV5-6 to TRBJ2-5; D uncertain. The CDR3 length is 14 residues. Germline CDR1 reads SGHDT; CDR2 reads YYEEEE. V was shortened by 0 bases and J by 2 bases, with 8 bases between the two germline ends. CDR3 residues: CASSLVGLQETQYF. The CDR3 DNA follows: TGTGCCAGCAGCTTGGTCGGTCTTCAAGAGACCCAGTACTTC.

This clone was picked up one time. This chain joins TRBV5-4 and TRBJ2-1, with TRBD2 identical over 10 bases. This CDR3 spans 15 amino acids. The ends lost 5 bases at V and 3 bases at J; junction bases unmatched: 5. CDR1 is SGHNT, CDR2 YYREEE, per germline (reference sequence). DNA for the CDR3: TGTGCCAGCAGTCCCCTAGCGGGAGTCTACAATGAGCAGTTCTTC. This translates into CASSPLAGVYNEQFF.

This sequence joins TRBV19 and TRBJ1-1; 8 bases fit TRBD1. Germline V gene data show CDR1 as LNHDA and CDR2 as SQIVND (reference sequence). The CDR3 extends over 15 amino acids. With 6 bases clipped from V and 0 bases from J, the junction kept 6 bases outside the gene matches. The CDR3 protein is CASSPRQGLNTEAFF. The CDR3 nucleotides are TGTGCCAGTAGCCCCCGACAGGGGTTGAACACTGAAGCTTTCTTT.

CDR3 nucleotides: TGCGCCAGCAGCCAAACCCAGGGGGGCAATGAGCAGTTCTTC. Amino acid sequence: CASSQTQGGNEQFF. V and J are TRBV4-1 and TRBJ2-1, with D possibly TRBD1 on 7 matching bases. The germline V gene encodes CDR1 MGHRA and CDR2 YSYEKL. The CDR3 totals 14 residues. Trimming took 2 bases from V and 6 from J, leaving 11 bases between them.